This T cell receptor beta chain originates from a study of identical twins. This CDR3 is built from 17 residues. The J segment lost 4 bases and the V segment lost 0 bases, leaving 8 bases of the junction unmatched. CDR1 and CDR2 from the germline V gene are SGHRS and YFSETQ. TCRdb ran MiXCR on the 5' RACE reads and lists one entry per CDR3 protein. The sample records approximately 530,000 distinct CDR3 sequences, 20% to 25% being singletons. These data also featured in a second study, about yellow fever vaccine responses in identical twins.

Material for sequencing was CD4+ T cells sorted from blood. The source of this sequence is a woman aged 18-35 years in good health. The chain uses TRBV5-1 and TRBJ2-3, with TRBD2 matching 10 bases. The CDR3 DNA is TGCGCCAGCAGCTTGGCCAAACTAGCGGGGACCGCAGATACGCAGTATTTT. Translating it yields CASSLAKLAGTADTQYF.